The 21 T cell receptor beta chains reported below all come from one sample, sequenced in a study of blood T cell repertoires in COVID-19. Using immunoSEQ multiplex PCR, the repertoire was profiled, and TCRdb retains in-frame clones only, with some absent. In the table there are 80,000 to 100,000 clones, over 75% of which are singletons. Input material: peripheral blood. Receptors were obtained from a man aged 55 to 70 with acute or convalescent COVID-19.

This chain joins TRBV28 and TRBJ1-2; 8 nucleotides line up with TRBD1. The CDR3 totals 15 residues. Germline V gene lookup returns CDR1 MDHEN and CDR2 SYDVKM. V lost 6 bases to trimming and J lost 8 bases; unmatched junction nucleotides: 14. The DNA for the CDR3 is TGTGCCAGCAGCCCCCTGGGCAGGGGGCAGATCGGCTACACCTTC. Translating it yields CASSPLGRGQIGYTF.

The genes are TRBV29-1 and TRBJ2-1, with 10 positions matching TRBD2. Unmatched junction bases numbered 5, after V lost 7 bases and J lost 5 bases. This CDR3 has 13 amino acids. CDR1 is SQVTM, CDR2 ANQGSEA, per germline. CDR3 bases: TGCAGCGCTGGACTAGCGGCCGACAATGAGCAGTTCTTC. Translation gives CSAGLAADNEQFF.

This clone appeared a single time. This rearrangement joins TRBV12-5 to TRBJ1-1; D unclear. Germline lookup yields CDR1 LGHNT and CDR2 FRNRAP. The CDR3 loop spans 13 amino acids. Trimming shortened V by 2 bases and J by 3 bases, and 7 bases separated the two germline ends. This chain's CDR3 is CASGLSQYTEAFF. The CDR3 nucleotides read TGTGCTAGTGGTTTGTCACAGTACACTGAAGCTTTCTTT.

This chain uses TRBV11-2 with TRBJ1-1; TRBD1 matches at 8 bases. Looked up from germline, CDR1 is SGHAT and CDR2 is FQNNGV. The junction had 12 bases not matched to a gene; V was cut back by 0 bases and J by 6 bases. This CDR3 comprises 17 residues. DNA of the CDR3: TGTGCCAGCAGCTTAGATCACCAGGGGGCAGGTTCACCTGAAGCTTTCTTT. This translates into CASSLDHQGAGSPEAFF.

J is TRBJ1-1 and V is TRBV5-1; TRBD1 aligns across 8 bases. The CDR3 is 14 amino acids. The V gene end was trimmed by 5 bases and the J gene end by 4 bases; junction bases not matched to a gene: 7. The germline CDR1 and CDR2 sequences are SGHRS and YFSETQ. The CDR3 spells CASRNPQGGTEAFF. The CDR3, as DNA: TGCGCCAGCAGGAACCCACAGGGGGGCACTGAAGCTTTCTTT.

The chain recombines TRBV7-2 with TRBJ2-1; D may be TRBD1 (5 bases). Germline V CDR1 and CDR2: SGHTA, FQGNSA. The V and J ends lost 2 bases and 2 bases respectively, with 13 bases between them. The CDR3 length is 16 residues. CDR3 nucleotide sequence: TGTGCCAGCAGCTTAAGACAGAGCCCTACCTACAATGAGCAGTTCTTC. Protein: CASSLRQSPTYNEQFF.

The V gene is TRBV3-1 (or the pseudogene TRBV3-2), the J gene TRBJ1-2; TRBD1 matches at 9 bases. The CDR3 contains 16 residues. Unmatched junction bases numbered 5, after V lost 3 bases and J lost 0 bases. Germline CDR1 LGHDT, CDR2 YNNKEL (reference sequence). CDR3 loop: CASSQTGTGPNYGYTF. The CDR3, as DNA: TGTGCCAGCAGCCAGACCGGGACAGGGCCTAACTATGGCTACACCTTC.

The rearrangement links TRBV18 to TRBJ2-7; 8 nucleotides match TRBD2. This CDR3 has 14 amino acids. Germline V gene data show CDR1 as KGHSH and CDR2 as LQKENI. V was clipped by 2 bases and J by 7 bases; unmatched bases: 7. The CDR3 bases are TGTGCCAGCTCACCATTCGGACTAGCCGGAGAGCAGTACGTC. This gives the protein CASSPFGLAGEQYV.

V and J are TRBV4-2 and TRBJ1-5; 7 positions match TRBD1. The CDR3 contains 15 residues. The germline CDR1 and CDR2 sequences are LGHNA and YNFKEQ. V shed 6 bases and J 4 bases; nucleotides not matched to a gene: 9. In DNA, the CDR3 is TGTGCCAGCAGTGATAGACAGGGAACGAATCAGCCCCAGCATTTT. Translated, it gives CASSDRQGTNQPQHF.

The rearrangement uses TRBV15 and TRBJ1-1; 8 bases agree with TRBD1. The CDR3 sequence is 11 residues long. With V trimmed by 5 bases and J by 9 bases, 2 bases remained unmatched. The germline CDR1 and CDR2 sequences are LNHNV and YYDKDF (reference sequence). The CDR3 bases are TGTGCCACCAGCCGGGACAGGAAAGCTTTCTTT. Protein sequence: CATSRDRKAFF.

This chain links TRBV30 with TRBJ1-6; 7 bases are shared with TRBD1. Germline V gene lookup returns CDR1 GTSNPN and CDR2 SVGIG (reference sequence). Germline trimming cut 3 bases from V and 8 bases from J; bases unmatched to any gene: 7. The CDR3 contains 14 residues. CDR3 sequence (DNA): TGTGCCTGGAGCACCGGGACAGTTGATTCACCCCTCCACTTT. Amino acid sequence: CAWSTGTVDSPLHF.

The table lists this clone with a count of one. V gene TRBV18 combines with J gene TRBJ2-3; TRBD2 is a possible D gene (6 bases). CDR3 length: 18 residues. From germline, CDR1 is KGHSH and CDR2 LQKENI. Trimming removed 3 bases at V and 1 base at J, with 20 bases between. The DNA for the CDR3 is TGTGCCAGCTCACCGTTTGTTAGCGGTCTTGGGGGCACAGATACGCAGTATTTT. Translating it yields CASSPFVSGLGGTDTQYF.

The CDR3 is CASSLNMKSSLGGYTF. CDR3 DNA: TGCGCCAGCAGCTTGAACATGAAGTCTTCGCTGGGCGGCTACACCTTC. This sequence joins TRBV5-1 and TRBJ1-2; D gene ambiguous. Germline-derived CDR1 and CDR2 are SGHRS and YFSETQ. The CDR3 spans 16 residues. Trimming shortened V by 1 base and J by 8 bases, and 21 bases separated the two germline ends.

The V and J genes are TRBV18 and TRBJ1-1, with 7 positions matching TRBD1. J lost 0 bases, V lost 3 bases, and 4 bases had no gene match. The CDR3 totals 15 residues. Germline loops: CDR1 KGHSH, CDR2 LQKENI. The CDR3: CASSPPTGMNTEAFF. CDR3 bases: TGTGCCAGCTCACCTCCGACAGGGATGAACACTGAAGCTTTCTTT.

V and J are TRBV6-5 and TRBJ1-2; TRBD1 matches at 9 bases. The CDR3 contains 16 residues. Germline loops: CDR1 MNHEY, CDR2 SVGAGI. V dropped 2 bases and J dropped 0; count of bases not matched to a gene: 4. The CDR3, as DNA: TGTGCCAGCAGTTACCAAAGACAGGGGGCTAACTATGGCTACACCTTC. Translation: CASSYQRQGANYGYTF.

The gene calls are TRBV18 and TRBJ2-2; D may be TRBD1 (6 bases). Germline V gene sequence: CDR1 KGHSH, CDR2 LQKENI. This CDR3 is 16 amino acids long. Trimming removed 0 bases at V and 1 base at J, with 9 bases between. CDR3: CASSPPTGRNTGELFF. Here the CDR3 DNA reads TGTGCCAGCTCACCACCTACAGGGAGGAACACCGGGGAGCTGTTTTTT.

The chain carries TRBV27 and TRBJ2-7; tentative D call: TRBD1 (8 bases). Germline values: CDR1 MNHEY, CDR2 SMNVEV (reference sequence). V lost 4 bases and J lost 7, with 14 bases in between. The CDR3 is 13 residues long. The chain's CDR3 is CASSSNRGGEQYV. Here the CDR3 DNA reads TGTGCCAGCAGTTCCAACAGGGGGGGGGAGCAGTACGTC.

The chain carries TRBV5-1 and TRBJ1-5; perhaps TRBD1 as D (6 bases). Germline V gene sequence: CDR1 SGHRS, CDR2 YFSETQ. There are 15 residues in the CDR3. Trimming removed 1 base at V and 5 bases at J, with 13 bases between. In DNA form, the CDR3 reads TGCGCCAGCAGCTTGTTAGCAGGGGCCGATCAGCCCCAGCATTTT. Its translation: CASSLLAGADQPQHF.

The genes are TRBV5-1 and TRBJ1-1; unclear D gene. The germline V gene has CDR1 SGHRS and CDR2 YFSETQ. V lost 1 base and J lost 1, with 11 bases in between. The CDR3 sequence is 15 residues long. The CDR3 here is CASSLMTPGNTEAFF. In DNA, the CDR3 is TGCGCCAGCAGCTTGATGACCCCAGGGAACACTGAAGCTTTCTTT.

The DNA for the CDR3 is TGTGCCAGCAGTCCCCCAGGGGGCGATCGGCGGCAGTACTTC. This translates into CASSPPGGDRRQYF. J is TRBJ2-7 and V is TRBV6-5, with 8 bases lining up with TRBD1. Germline CDR1 and CDR2: MNHEY and SVGAGI. V was clipped by 5 bases and J by 9 bases; unmatched bases: 12. CDR3 size: 14 residues.

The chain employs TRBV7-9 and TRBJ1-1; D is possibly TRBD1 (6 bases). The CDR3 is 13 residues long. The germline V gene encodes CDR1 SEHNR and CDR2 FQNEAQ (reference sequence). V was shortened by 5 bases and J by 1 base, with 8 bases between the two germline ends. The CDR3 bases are TGTGCCAGCAGCCAGGGGAAGAACACTGAAGCTTTCTTT. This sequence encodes CASSQGKNTEAFF.